These T cell receptor beta chains were read from a single sample in a study of type 1 regulatory T cells. The antigens of these receptors remain unknown. Each CDR3 protein is one row after TCRdb ran MiXCR on the reads. Of over 55,000 distinct CDR3 sequences detected, 50% to 70% appear once; the ten largest clones hold 7.6%. The sequenced material came from cultured T cells, either the whole culture or a sorted T cell fraction (not recorded which). The receptors come from a human donor in good health. CDR3s include the opening cysteine and the closing phenylalanine or tryptophan. The D gene is left open where the match is weak. Clone size, where shown, is once, few, many, or a class for clones that have expanded.

V gene	J gene	D gene	clone size	CDR3 protein	CDR3 DNA
TRBV4-3	TRBJ2-3	NA	NA	CASSQVSGSTDTQYF	TGCGCCAGCAGCCAAGTGAGCGGCAGCACAGATACGCAGTATTTT
TRBV5-1	TRBJ2-6	NA	NA	CASRVGSGANVLTF	TGCGCCAGCAGGGTGGGATCTGGGGCCAACGTCCTGACTTTC
TRBV29-1	TRBJ2-1	TRBD2	NA	CSGEGGAAPSGGDNEQFF	TGCAGCGGGGAGGGTGGAGCAGCCCCTAGCGGGGGAGACAATGAGCAGTTCTTC
TRBV20-1	TRBJ2-7	NA	few	CSAAQGQTYEQYF	TGCAGTGCTGCCCAGGGTCAGACCTACGAGCAGTACTTC
TRBV20-1	TRBJ2-1	NA	NA	CSARRGSYNEQFF	TGCAGTGCTAGAAGAGGCTCCTACAATGAGCAGTTCTTC
TRBV20-1	TRBJ2-1	NA	NA	CSASQGIYEQFF	TGCAGTGCTAGTCAGGGAATCTATGAGCAGTTCTTC
TRBV7-2	TRBJ1-4	NA	NA	CASSLVGRQGLNEKLFF	TGTGCCAGCAGCTTAGTTGGGAGGCAGGGCCTAAATGAAAAACTGTTTTTT
TRBV14	TRBJ2-3	NA	NA	CASSQGLAPSTDTQYF	TGTGCCAGCAGCCAAGGGCTAGCGCCCAGCACAGATACGCAGTATTTT
TRBV24-1	TRBJ2-3	NA	NA	CATRGDERTDTQYF	TGTGCCACGAGGGGGGACGAGAGGACAGATACGCAGTATTTT
TRBV4-2	TRBJ2-1	TRBD2	once	CASSQLTSGKGGEQFF	TGTGCCAGCAGCCAGTTAACTAGCGGGAAAGGGGGTGAGCAGTTCTTC